These 15 T cell receptor beta chains were sequenced from one sample in a study of shared clonotypes between healthy human individuals. Using immunoSEQ multiplex PCR, the repertoire was profiled, and TCRdb retains in-frame clones only, with some absent. Of 1.6 million or so clones listed, approximately 98.5% are singletons. Input material: naive CD4+ T cells sorted from blood. Subset: CD45RA+ positively selected. All receptors derive from a man under 40 in good health.

This clone has just one count. The same CDR3 also results from other DNA sequences found in this sample. This chain joins TRBV7-2 and TRBJ1-2, with a tentative D call TRBD1 (6 bases). CDR1 and CDR2 from the germline V gene are SGHTA and FQGNSA. The germline V and J ends were trimmed by 5 bases and 4 bases, with 11 bases remaining between them. The CDR3 has 13 amino acids. In DNA form, the CDR3 reads TGTGCCAGCAGCCCCCGAGGGGGCTATGGCTACACCTTC. As protein: CASSPRGGYGYTF. Looking up the rest from reference TRBV7-2 and TRBJ1-2 gives the full variable domain: GAGVSQSPSNKVTEKGKDVELRCDPISGHTALYWYRQSLGQGLEFLIYFQGNSAPDKSGLPSDRFSAERTGGSVSTLTIQRTQQEDSAVYLCASSPRGGYGYTFGSGTRLTVV.

V usage is TRBV21-1 and J usage is TRBJ1-5. TRBV21-1 is a pseudogene locus. This CDR3 is 16 amino acids long. CDR3: CASSKEVSYSNQPQHF. Written as DNA, the CDR3 is TGTGCCAGCAGCAAAGAGGTCAGCTATAGCAATCAGCCCCAGCATTTT.

The gene calls are TRBV19 and TRBJ2-7; 11 positions match TRBD2. This CDR3 region has 15 residues. The V gene end was trimmed by 3 bases and the J gene end by 3 bases; junction bases not matched to a gene: 4. The germline CDR1 and CDR2 sequences are LNHDA and SQIVND (reference sequence). This chain's CDR3 is CASSIPGLADYEQYF. The CDR3 coding sequence is TGTGCCAGTAGTATTCCGGGACTAGCGGACTACGAGCAGTACTTC. The full variable domain, rest sourced from reference TRBV19 and TRBJ2-7, is DGGITQSPKYLFRKEGQNVTLSCEQNLNHDAMYWYRQDPGQGLRLIYYSQIVNDFQKGDIAEGYSVSREKKESFPLTVTSAQKNPTAFYLCASSIPGLADYEQYFGPGTRLTVT.

The rearrangement joins TRBV11-2 to TRBJ1-2, with 10 bases that match TRBD1. Germline V lookup: CDR1 SGHAT, CDR2 FQNNGV. V trimming: 4 bases; J trimming: 8 bases; junction bases outside the gene matches: 10. The CDR3 sequence is 15 residues long. For the CDR3, the DNA is TGTGCCAGCAGCTCCGGGACAGGGGCCCCTCGGGGCTACACCTTC. Translated: CASSSGTGAPRGYTF.

V and J are TRBV9 and TRBJ2-2; no firm D call. The CDR3 loop spans 16 amino acids. Trimming took 0 bases from V and 0 from J, leaving 9 bases between them. Germline-derived CDR1 and CDR2 are SGDLS and YYNGEE. As DNA, the CDR3 is TGTGCCAGCAGCGTAGGATGGGGTGCGAACACCGGGGAGCTGTTTTTT. Its translation is CASSVGWGANTGELFF. The full variable domain, its missing parts supplied by reference TRBV9 and TRBJ2-2, is DSGVTQTPKHLITATGQRVTLRCSPRSGDLSVYWYQQSLDQGLQFLIQYYNGEERAKGNILERFSAQQFPDLHSELNLSSLELGDSALYFCASSVGWGANTGELFFGEGSRLTVL.

As to this clone: Other DNA sequences in this specimen translate into the identical CDR3. V and J are TRBV20-1 and TRBJ2-1; D gene ambiguous. Germline CDR1 is DFQATT and CDR2 is SNEGSKA (reference sequence). V lost 1 base to trimming and J lost 6 bases, with 1 base between them. This CDR3 spans 10 amino acids. The CDR3 loop reads CSARVNEQFF. The CDR3 DNA reads as TGCAGTGCTAGAGTCAATGAGCAGTTCTTC.

Concerning this clone itself: The same CDR3 is also encoded by other DNA sequences in this sample. The chain uses TRBV5-4 and TRBJ2-3; D unresolved. The CDR3 has 11 residues. V gave up 4 bases and J gave up 6 bases, with 6 bases separating them. CDR1 is SGHNT and CDR2 is YYREEE in the germline V gene (reference sequence). This CDR3 reads CASSPGDTQYF. CDR3 sequence (DNA): TGTGCCAGCAGCCCCGGGGATACGCAGTATTTT.

V is TRBV29-1 and J is TRBJ1-2; 8 nucleotides agree with TRBD1. The CDR3 extends over 14 amino acids. Trimming cost V 1 base and J 6 bases; bases outside gene matches: 7. Germline values: CDR1 SQVTM, CDR2 ANQGSEA. The chain's CDR3 is CSVEGRTGLDGYTF. CDR3 bases: TGCAGCGTTGAAGGGCGGACAGGGCTCGATGGCTACACCTTC.

This chain connects TRBV5-3 to TRBJ2-1; 14 bases fit TRBD2. TRBV5-3 is an open reading frame whose function is uncertain. After removal of 7 bases from V and 8 bases from J, the junction contained 8 bases not matched to a gene. CDR3 length equals 15 residues. The CDR3 sequence: CAREGTSGSLDEQFF. The CDR3 DNA follows: TGTGCCAGAGAAGGGACTAGCGGGAGTTTAGATGAGCAGTTCTTC.

The rearrangement links TRBV18 to TRBJ1-1; D gene uncertain. Deletions cut 3 bases from V and 1 base from J, with 6 bases between. Germline lookup yields CDR1 KGHSH and CDR2 LQKENI. This CDR3 is 13 amino acids long. The CDR3 coding sequence is TGTGCCAGCTCACCCCGCACGAACACTGAAGCTTTCTTT. Its protein product is CASSPRTNTEAFF.

Concerning this clone: Other DNA sequences within the sample encode an identical CDR3. V gene TRBV29-1 combines with J gene TRBJ2-3, with TRBD2 as a possible D gene (6 bases). V was clipped by 4 bases and J by 0 bases, with 8 bases between them. The CDR3 is 13 residues long. The V gene's germline CDR1 is SQVTM and CDR2 ANQGSEA. DNA for the CDR3: TGCAGCGTTGTGGCGGGAAGCACAGATACGCAGTATTTT. Its translation is CSVVAGSTDTQYF.

The chain recombines TRBV4-3 with TRBJ2-3; D uncertain. The V end was cut by 4 bases, the J end by 2 bases, with 22 bases between. Looked up from germline, CDR1 is LGHNA and CDR2 is YSLEER. CDR3 length: 18 residues. CDR3: CASSPFSGLGRATDTQYF. In DNA, the CDR3 is TGCGCCAGCAGCCCCTTCTCCGGCCTCGGCAGAGCCACAGATACGCAGTATTTT.

This chain connects TRBV19 to TRBJ2-3; 7 bases map to TRBD2. After removal of 2 bases from V and 1 base from J, the junction contained 3 bases not matched to a gene. Germline assignment: CDR1 LNHDA and CDR2 SQIVND (reference sequence). The length of the CDR3 is 15 residues. This CDR3 is CASSILAEGTDTQYF. CDR3 DNA: TGTGCCAGTAGTATACTAGCGGAAGGCACAGATACGCAGTATTTT.

The genes are TRBV30 and TRBJ2-7; D tentatively fits TRBD1 or TRBD2 (5 bases each). The CDR3 totals 14 residues. V lost 6 bases, J lost 2 bases, and 17 bases lay in between. Germline V gives CDR1 GTSNPN, CDR2 SVGIG (reference sequence). The CDR3 loop reads CACRPRVGTYEQYF. In DNA form, the CDR3 reads TGTGCCTGCCGACCCAGGGTCGGGACCTACGAGCAGTACTTC.

Details on this clone: This sample includes further DNA sequences coding for the same CDR3. The chain recombines TRBV27 with TRBJ2-6, with TRBD2 as a possible D gene (6 bases). The CDR3 is 15 residues long. Germline V gene lookup returns CDR1 MNHEY and CDR2 SMNVEV (reference sequence). The germline V and J ends were trimmed by 2 bases and 2 bases, with 7 bases remaining between them. CDR3 DNA sequence: TGTGCCAGCAGTTTAGGGGGGACTGGGGCCAACGTCCTGACTTTC. Protein: CASSLGGTGANVLTF.